A single sample is the source of the 26 T cell receptor beta chains below, sequenced in a study of control samples from healthy donors and cancer patients. Using immunoSEQ multiplex PCR, the repertoire was profiled, and TCRdb retains in-frame clones only, with some absent. The sample consists of 100,000 to 130,000 clones, almost 85% of them appearing once. Input material: blood. Receptor source: a man younger than 35 in good health.

This chain links TRBV7-2 with TRBJ2-5; TRBD1 might be the D (5 bases). With 1 base removed from V and 2 bases from J, the gap between germline ends came to 8 bases. Germline assignment: CDR1 SGHTA and CDR2 FQGNSA. CDR3 length: 14 residues. CDR3 residues: CASSLDPGQETQYF. In DNA form, the CDR3 reads TGTGCCAGCAGCTTAGACCCAGGGCAAGAGACCCAGTACTTC.

The chain carries TRBV7-2 and TRBJ2-1, with D uncertain. The germline V and J ends were trimmed by 4 bases and 3 bases, with 7 bases remaining between them. The germline V gene has CDR1 SGHTA and CDR2 FQGNSA. The length of the CDR3 is 13 residues. The CDR3 nucleotides are TGTGCCAGCAGCTCGGACCTCTACAATGAGCAGTTCTTC. This gives the protein CASSSDLYNEQFF.

The chain carries TRBV11-2 and TRBJ2-7; D remains unclear. Trimming shortened V by 4 bases and J by 2 bases, and 3 bases separated the two germline ends. Looked up from germline, CDR1 is SGHAT and CDR2 is FQNNGV. CDR3 length: 11 residues. CDR3 residues: CASSSTYEQYF. In DNA, the CDR3 is TGTGCCAGCAGCTCTACCTACGAGCAGTACTTC.

The chain carries TRBV7-3 and TRBJ2-7, with TRBD1 matching 7 bases. Germline CDR1 reads SGHTA; CDR2 reads FQGTGA. Trimming cost V 3 bases and J 2 bases; bases outside gene matches: 4. The CDR3 sequence is 14 residues long. The CDR3: CASSLTGFPYEQYF. The CDR3 DNA reads TGTGCCAGCAGCTTGACAGGGTTCCCCTACGAGCAGTACTTC.

The gene calls are TRBV29-1 and TRBJ2-1, with 11 bases fitting TRBD2. Germline values: CDR1 SQVTM, CDR2 ANQGSEA. The CDR3 runs 18 residues. The ends lost 3 bases at V and 1 base at J; junction bases unmatched: 11. The CDR3 region has the DNA TGCAGCGTTGACGGGTTAGCGGGGGGGATGGGGTCCTACAATGAGCAGTTCTTC. Translation gives CSVDGLAGGMGSYNEQFF.

This rearrangement joins TRBV27 to TRBJ2-7; TRBD2 matches 11 bases. With V trimmed by 5 bases and J by 9 bases, 21 bases remained unmatched. The germline V gene encodes CDR1 MNHEY and CDR2 SMNVEV (reference sequence). The CDR3 is 18 residues long. CDR3: CASSAIGTSGPDGGGQYF. The CDR3 bases are TGTGCCAGCAGTGCTATCGGGACTAGCGGACCAGACGGGGGGGGGCAGTACTTC.

The chain couples TRBV4-1 to TRBJ1-1; no firm D call. This CDR3 contains 13 residues. Germline CDR1 and CDR2: MGHRA and YSYEKL. Trimming took 1 base from V and 6 from J, leaving 9 bases between them. CDR3 loop: CASSQGATPEAFF. In DNA form, the CDR3 reads TGCGCCAGCAGCCAAGGAGCGACCCCTGAAGCTTTCTTT.

This chain links TRBV6-2 or TRBV6-3 with TRBJ2-3; D is possibly TRBD2 (5 bases). CDR3 length equals 18 residues. V was trimmed by 6 bases and J by 0 bases, leaving 22 bases between them. In germline, CDR1 is MNHEY, CDR2 SVGEGT. The CDR3 DNA reads as TGTGCCAGCAGCCCCTTTACGTCGCCTAGCTGGAGCACAGATACGCAGTATTTT. Translating it yields CASSPFTSPSWSTDTQYF.

The chain joins TRBV28 to TRBJ2-1; 7 positions match TRBD1. In germline, CDR1 is MDHEN, CDR2 SYDVKM. Trimming cost V 5 bases and J 8 bases; bases outside gene matches: 12. This CDR3 is 15 amino acids long. The CDR3 region is CASSPPRGRIDEQFF. DNA for the CDR3: TGTGCCAGCAGTCCCCCTAGGGGGCGCATCGATGAGCAGTTCTTC.

The chain employs TRBV12-3 or TRBV12-4 and TRBJ1-5, with D unresolved. The V end lost 3 bases, the J end lost 4 bases, and 7 bases lay between the germline ends. The length of the CDR3 is 13 residues. CDR3 protein: CASSLQENQPQHF. DNA of the CDR3: TGTGCCAGCAGTTTGCAGGAAAATCAGCCCCAGCATTTT.

Only a few counts were recorded for this clone. For the CDR3, the DNA is TGTGCCACCAGCAGAGATGGACAGGGATTAAATGAAAAACTGTTTTTT. This sequence encodes CATSRDGQGLNEKLFF. The V gene is TRBV15, the J gene TRBJ1-4; 8 nucleotides match TRBD1. The CDR3 totals 16 residues. Germline CDR1 reads LNHNV; CDR2 reads YYDKDF (reference sequence). V was pared by 0 bases and J by 5 bases, with 5 bases of the junction left unmatched.

This clone was detected a few times. The gene calls are TRBV29-1 and TRBJ1-3; D may be TRBD1 (5 bases). The CDR3 sequence is 12 residues long. Germline assignment: CDR1 SQVTM and CDR2 ANQGSEA. Trimming took 2 bases from V and 4 from J, leaving 6 bases between them. The CDR3 DNA follows: TGCAGCGTTGAATGGGGGGGAAACACCATATATTTT. It is translated as CSVEWGGNTIYF.

The V call is TRBV6-6, the J call TRBJ1-6, with D perhaps matching TRBD1 (5 bases). The CDR3 loop spans 14 amino acids. Trimming pared 0 bases from V and 7 bases from J, leaving 7 bases between. Germline V gene sequence: CDR1 MNHNY, CDR2 SVGAGI (reference sequence). CDR3 in amino acids: CASSYSGGNSPLHF. CDR3 nucleotide sequence: TGTGCCAGCAGTTACTCCGGGGGGAATTCACCCCTCCACTTT.

The V and J genes are TRBV21-1 and TRBJ2-1. TRBV21-1 is recorded as a pseudogene. The CDR3 totals 22 residues. DNA for the CDR3: TGTGCCAGCAGCAGGGTGGAGGCGGGGGCAGGGGTCTCGGGACAGCCCCCCAATGAGCAGTTCTTC. This sequence encodes CASSRVEAGAGVSGQPPNEQFF.

This chain joins TRBV20-1 and TRBJ2-1; 8 positions agree with TRBD2. There are 16 residues in the CDR3. Germline CDR1 is DFQATT and CDR2 is SNEGSKA (reference sequence). After removal of 3 bases from V and 0 bases from J, the junction contained 7 bases not matched to a gene. CDR3 DNA: TGCAGTGCTAGTAAAGCGGGGGCTAGCTCCTACAATGAGCAGTTCTTC. Its protein product is CSASKAGASSYNEQFF.

This clone is a singleton in its sample. The V call is TRBV5-4, the J call TRBJ2-5; no clear D gene. V was shortened by 0 bases and J by 2 bases, with 11 bases between the two germline ends. The CDR3 is 15 amino acids. Germline CDR1 and CDR2: SGHNT and YYREEE (reference sequence). The DNA of the CDR3 is TGTGCCAGCAGCTTGGCCCCCGGGTCACAAGAGACCCAGTACTTC. Translated: CASSLAPGSQETQYF.

V is TRBV6-6 and J is TRBJ2-7, with a tentative D call TRBD1 (6 bases). Germline lookup yields CDR1 MNHNY and CDR2 SVGAGI (reference sequence). CDR3 size: 14 residues. V lost 8 bases, J lost 6 bases, and 20 bases lay in between. CDR3 loop: CASPWWGRGFEQYV. In DNA, the CDR3 is TGTGCCAGCCCTTGGTGGGGGCGCGGATTCGAGCAGTACGTC.

V usage is TRBV11-2 and J usage is TRBJ1-1; possibly TRBD1 for D (5 bases). The germline CDR1 and CDR2 sequences are SGHAT and FQNNGV. V was cut by 1 base and J by 11 bases, with 11 bases left in between. The CDR3 is made up of 12 amino acids. CDR3 in DNA: TGTGCCAGCAGCTTAGGGGGGACGGCGGCTTTCTTT. This gives the protein CASSLGGTAAFF. The whole variable domain, filled in from reference TRBV11-2 and TRBJ1-1, reads EAGVAQSPRYKIIEKRQSVAFWCNPISGHATLYWYQQILGQGPKLLIQFQNNGVVDDSQLPKDRFSAERLKGVDSTLKIQPAKLEDSAVYLCASSLGGTAAFFGQGTRLTVV.

The gene calls are TRBV27 and TRBJ2-5, with 9 bases that match TRBD2. V shed 7 bases, J shed 3 bases, and the junction held 12 bases outside the gene matches. The CDR3 sequence is 16 residues long. In germline, CDR1 is MNHEY, CDR2 SMNVEV (reference sequence). CDR3 sequence: CASTKYPERGEETQYF. CDR3 DNA sequence: TGTGCCAGCACCAAATACCCCGAGCGGGGGGAAGAGACCCAGTACTTC.

To note about this clone: In the same sample, other DNA sequences code for this CDR3. J is TRBJ1-2 and V is TRBV12-3 or TRBV12-4; D is unresolved. The CDR3 is 13 residues long. Trimming removed 6 bases from V and 1 base from J, with 9 bases in between. The CDR3: CASSPGLNYGYTF. CDR3 DNA: TGTGCCAGCAGCCCAGGACTTAACTATGGCTACACCTTC.

CDR3 DNA sequence: TGTGCCAGCAGTGGTCGTCAGGGTGACTACGAGCAGTACGTC. It translates to CASSGRQGDYEQYV. The chain has TRBV2 and TRBJ2-7; D possibly corresponds to TRBD1 (5 bases). The CDR3 has 14 amino acids. CDR1 is SNHLY and CDR2 is FYNNEI in the germline V gene. The V end lost 4 bases, the J end lost 3 bases, and 13 bases lay between the germline ends.

The chain combines TRBV7-2 with TRBJ2-3; a weak D match, TRBD2 (5 bases). The germline V and J ends were trimmed by 2 bases and 8 bases, with 20 bases remaining between them. Germline V CDR1 and CDR2: SGHTA, FQGNSA. CDR3 length: 16 residues. Here the CDR3 reads CASSLTPGTQIGTQYF. Here the CDR3 DNA reads TGTGCCAGCAGCTTAACCCCGGGAACACAGATAGGTACGCAGTATTTT.

The chain uses TRBV5-1 and TRBJ2-2; D call uncertain. Germline CDR1 reads SGHRS; CDR2 reads YFSETQ. Deletions cut 6 bases from V and 7 bases from J, with 19 bases between. This CDR3 is 15 amino acids long. For the CDR3, the DNA is TGCGCCAGCACACCAGGTAGCAGGAGTGGCGGGGAGCTGTTTTTT. Protein: CASTPGSRSGGELFF. The full variable domain, its missing parts supplied by reference TRBV5-1 and TRBJ2-2, is KAGVTQTPRYLIKTRGQQVTLSCSPISGHRSVSWYQQTPGQGLQFLFEYFSETQRNKGNFPGRFSGRQFSNSRSEMNVSTLELGDSALYLCASTPGSRSGGELFFGEGSRLTVL.

The chain uses TRBV9 and TRBJ1-1; possibly TRBD1 for D (6 bases). The CDR3 contains 14 residues. V gave up 4 bases and J gave up 3 bases, with 13 bases separating them. CDR1 and CDR2 from the germline V gene are SGDLS and YYNGEE. The chain's CDR3 is CASSPEGEDTEAFF. In nucleotides, the CDR3 is TGTGCCAGCAGCCCAGAGGGGGAGGACACTGAAGCTTTCTTT.

This clone was counted a single time. V and J are TRBV18 and TRBJ1-1; 10 positions match TRBD1. Germline CDR1 is KGHSH and CDR2 is LQKENI. The CDR3 extends over 17 amino acids. V was clipped by 3 bases and J by 0 bases; unmatched bases: 7. CDR3 amino acids: CASSPFGQGVMNTEAFF. DNA of the CDR3: TGTGCCAGCTCACCCTTCGGACAGGGGGTAATGAACACTGAAGCTTTCTTT.

The gene calls are TRBV5-1 and TRBJ1-1; D ambiguous. The germline gives CDR1 SGHRS, CDR2 YFSETQ. This CDR3 has 12 residues. The V and J ends lost 0 bases and 8 bases respectively, with 8 bases between them. CDR3 in amino acids: CASSLAGREAFF. The CDR3 DNA follows: TGCGCCAGCAGCTTGGCAGGCCGAGAAGCTTTCTTT.